This T cell receptor beta chain was captured by sequencing in a study of T-cell reconstitution after alpha-beta-depleted transplantation in children. Whole-study results and caveats: Roughly two months post-transplant, alpha-beta T cells reportedly originated from several hundred graft clones that had expanded.

This clonotype was observed a handful of times. Its matching antigen is unknown. Unique molecular identifiers were used in preparing the TCRbeta library. TCRdb independently ran MiXCR on the PCR reads; one entry per CDR3 protein. The table lists fewer than 550,000 distinct CDR3 sequences, around 10% of them singletons. Looked up from germline, CDR1 is KGHDR and CDR2 is SFDVKD. The ends were cut back, 1 base at V and 3 bases at J, with 18 bases in the middle. There are 18 residues in the CDR3. Sequenced material: PBMCs, mostly from graft donor cells, taken 180 days after TCRalphabeta/CD19-depleted stem cell transplant. The sequence was obtained from a female patient between 2 and 15 years old who had a stem cell transplant for aplastic anemia, so the T cells may come from the graft donor. The chain carries TRBV24-1 and TRBJ2-1; D may be TRBD2 (6 bases). CDR3 residues: CATSDFLGSSGVYNEQFF. CDR3 sequence (DNA): TGTGCCACCAGTGATTTCTTGGGGAGTAGCGGAGTCTACAATGAGCAGTTCTTC.